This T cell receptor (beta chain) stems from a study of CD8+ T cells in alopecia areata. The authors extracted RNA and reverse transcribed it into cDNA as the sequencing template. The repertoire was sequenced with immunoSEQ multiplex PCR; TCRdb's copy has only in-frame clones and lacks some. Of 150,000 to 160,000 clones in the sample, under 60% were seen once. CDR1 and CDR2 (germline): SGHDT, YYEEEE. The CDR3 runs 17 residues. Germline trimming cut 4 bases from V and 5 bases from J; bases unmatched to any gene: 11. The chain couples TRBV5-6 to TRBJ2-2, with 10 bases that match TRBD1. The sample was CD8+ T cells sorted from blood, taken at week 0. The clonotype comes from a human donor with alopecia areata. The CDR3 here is CASSPDWDRGFTGELFF. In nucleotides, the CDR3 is TGTGCCAGCAGCCCGGACTGGGACAGGGGTTTTACCGGGGAGCTGTTTTTT.